Below, 20 T cell receptor beta chains from the same sample are listed, as sequenced in a study of cytomegalovirus exposure and HLA in healthy donors (dated by TCRdb to 2015 to 2018). Library preparation was by the immunoSEQ multiplex PCR assay. The multiplex PCR relied on a mix of 60 forward primers for TCR Vbeta segments and 13 reverse primers for TCR Jbeta segments. Drawn from immuneACCESS, this table holds only the in-frame rearrangements with V and J called that TCRdb kept. Clones are partly lost; checked studies trace under half to an unresolved V gene and leave the rest unexplained. Across this sample there are tens of thousands of clones, with roughly three quarters seen only once. About 3.8% of the sample is taken by the ten largest. What was sequenced was PBMCs. These receptors all come from a middle-aged woman in good health and CMV-seronegative.

The chain recombines TRBV11-3 with TRBJ2-3, with unresolved D. The germline CDR1 and CDR2 sequences are SGHNT and YENEEA. The CDR3 length is 12 residues. Trimming left V 8 bases short and J 0 bases short, with 6 bases between. The CDR3: CASSRSTDTQYF. CDR3 nucleotides: TGTGCCAGCTCCAGGAGCACAGATACGCAGTATTTT.

The chain has TRBV4-1 and TRBJ2-3; D is perhaps TRBD2 (5 bases). Trimming took 1 base from V and 5 from J, leaving 16 bases between them. This CDR3 contains 16 residues. CDR1 and CDR2 (germline): MGHRA, YSYEKL. The CDR3 sequence is CASSQGPPTSLDTQYF. CDR3 coding DNA: TGCGCCAGCAGCCAAGGTCCACCAACTAGTCTAGATACGCAGTATTTT.

The CDR3 loop is CASSMRESNQPQHF. The CDR3 DNA follows: TGTGCCAGTAGTATGAGAGAGAGCAATCAGCCCCAGCATTTT. This rearrangement joins TRBV19 to TRBJ1-5; D remains ambiguous. Trimming left V 3 bases short and J 1 base short, with 7 bases between. The germline CDR1 and CDR2 sequences are LNHDA and SQIVND (reference sequence). The length of the CDR3 is 14 residues.

This chain uses TRBV30 with TRBJ2-5, with TRBD1 as a possible D gene (7 bases). Gene TRBJ2-7 matches the end of the DNA better, so the J call may be wrong. The CDR3 runs 14 residues. Germline V gene data show CDR1 as GTSNPN and CDR2 as SVGIG (reference sequence). Here the CDR3 DNA reads TGTGCCTGGAGCCGCGGGACAGATTATTACGAGCAGTACTTC. Translated: CAWSRGTDYYEQYF.

The chain has TRBV28 and TRBJ2-3; D is ambiguous. This CDR3 is 16 amino acids long. Deletions cut 3 bases from V and 1 base from J, with 14 bases between. Germline V gene data show CDR1 as MDHEN and CDR2 as SYDVKM. This CDR3 is CASSFLAEEGTDTQYF. The CDR3 nucleotides read TGTGCCAGCAGTTTCTTGGCGGAAGAGGGCACAGATACGCAGTATTTT.

The V gene is TRBV30, the J gene TRBJ2-1, with TRBD2 matching over 8 bases. V lost 1 base and J lost 0; bases outside the gene matches: 8. The CDR3 sequence is 17 residues long. Germline loops: CDR1 GTSNPN, CDR2 SVGIG (reference sequence). This CDR3 reads CAWSGGLGGSSYNEQFF. The CDR3, as DNA: TGTGCCTGGAGTGGGGGACTAGGGGGAAGCTCCTACAATGAGCAGTTCTTC.

CDR3 residues: CASSLLTALNSPLHF. As DNA, the CDR3 is TGCGCCAGCAGCTTGCTCACAGCCCTTAATTCACCCCTCCACTTT. The chain links TRBV4-1 to TRBJ1-6, with no clear D. Trimming cost V 5 bases and J 6 bases, with 14 bases left between them. Looked up from germline, CDR1 is MGHRA and CDR2 is YSYEKL. This CDR3 contains 15 residues.

V and J are TRBV5-1 and TRBJ2-2, with 10 bases matching TRBD1. CDR1 is SGHRS, CDR2 YFSETQ, per germline. This CDR3 is built from 17 residues. Trimming removed 3 bases from V and 7 bases from J; junction bases left unmatched: 12. The CDR3 DNA reads TGCGCCAGCAGCTCCAGTTCCGGGACAGGGGTCGTCGGGGAGCTGTTTTTT. This encodes CASSSSSGTGVVGELFF.

The gene calls are TRBV30 and TRBJ1-2, with no clear D. V was pared by 0 bases and J by 3 bases, with 17 bases between. CDR3 length: 16 amino acids. The germline V gene encodes CDR1 GTSNPN and CDR2 SVGIG (reference sequence). Written as DNA, the CDR3 is TGTGCCTGGAGTGTAGGTAGTAGCGACACCCACTATGGCTACACCTTC. Its protein is CAWSVGSSDTHYGYTF.

The gene calls are TRBV18 and TRBJ1-4; a possible D gene is TRBD1 (5 bases). This CDR3 spans 12 amino acids. Trimming took off 2 bases at V and 14 bases at J, with 12 bases between the two ends. Germline loops: CDR1 KGHSH, CDR2 LQKENI. This chain's CDR3 is CASSPDGGRLFF. CDR3 DNA: TGTGCCAGCTCACCAGACGGGGGGAGGCTGTTTTTT.

The chain carries TRBV2 and TRBJ1-1; 7 nucleotides agree with TRBD1. Germline CDR1 is SNHLY and CDR2 is FYNNEI. V was clipped by 8 bases and J by 6 bases; unmatched bases: 6. The CDR3 sequence is 12 residues long. The CDR3 coding sequence is TGTGCCAGCGAGAGGGGACAGCCTGAAGCTTTCTTT. Translating gives CASERGQPEAFF.

This rearrangement joins TRBV14 to TRBJ2-3; D not resolved. The CDR3 extends over 16 amino acids. Germline V gene sequence: CDR1 SGHDN, CDR2 FVKESK. V lost 0 bases and J lost 0, with 10 bases in between. CDR3 in amino acids: CASSQDPGLSTDTQYF. CDR3 DNA: TGTGCCAGCAGCCAAGATCCAGGCCTTAGCACAGATACGCAGTATTTT.

This chain uses TRBV4-1 with TRBJ1-1; no reliable D call. Germline V gene sequence: CDR1 MGHRA, CDR2 YSYEKL. V lost 4 bases and J 0 bases, leaving 6 bases between the germline ends. This CDR3 comprises 13 residues. The CDR3 nucleotides are TGCGCCAGCAGCCGTGACATGAACACTGAAGCTTTCTTT. Encoded protein: CASSRDMNTEAFF.

The chain combines TRBV30 with TRBJ1-1; 10 bases map to TRBD1. CDR3 length equals 14 residues. Germline CDR1 and CDR2: GTSNPN and SVGIG (reference sequence). V lost 3 bases to trimming and J lost 8 bases; unmatched junction nucleotides: 9. The CDR3 region has the DNA TGTGCCTGGAGAATGACAGGGGGCGTATCCGAAGCTTTCTTT. This codes for CAWRMTGGVSEAFF.

The J gene is TRBJ1-2, the V gene TRBV9; 9 nucleotides agree with TRBD1. After removal of 1 base from V and 7 bases from J, the junction contained 8 bases not matched to a gene. This CDR3 comprises 15 residues. The germline CDR1 and CDR2 sequences are SGDLS and YYNGEE. CDR3 residues: CASSVSGQGPGGYTF. The CDR3 DNA sequence: TGTGCCAGCAGCGTAAGCGGACAGGGGCCGGGTGGCTACACCTTC.

The chain carries TRBV7-9 and TRBJ1-4, with 7 bases lining up with TRBD1. The CDR3 is 15 amino acids. CDR1 is SEHNR, CDR2 FQNEAQ, per germline (reference sequence). J gave up 6 bases and V 2 bases, and 6 bases lay outside the gene matches. The CDR3 reads CASSLKGASYEKLFF. CDR3 in DNA: TGTGCCAGCAGCTTAAAGGGGGCGAGCTATGAAAAACTGTTTTTT. Together with reference TRBV7-9 and TRBJ1-4, the CDR3 gives the full variable domain: DTGVSQNPRHKITKRGQNVTFRCDPISEHNRLYWYRQTLGQGPEFLTYFQNEAQLEKSRLLSDRFSAERPKGSFSTLEIQRTEQGDSAMYLCASSLKGASYEKLFFGSGTQLSVL.

This sequence joins TRBV2 and TRBJ1-5, with D possibly being TRBD1 (6 bases). CDR1 and CDR2 from the germline V gene are SNHLY and FYNNEI. This CDR3 region has 14 residues. The CDR3: CACSGDRSNQPQHF. The CDR3 DNA reads TGTGCTTGCAGCGGAGACAGGAGCAATCAGCCCCAGCATTTT.

The gene calls are TRBV30 and TRBJ1-2; D is unresolved. The CDR3 is 11 residues long. The V gene's germline CDR1 is GTSNPN and CDR2 SVGIG (reference sequence). Trimming left V 0 bases short and J 11 bases short, with 10 bases between. The CDR3 loop reads CAWSVPVSYTF. In DNA, the CDR3 is TGTGCCTGGAGTGTACCCGTGAGTTACACCTTC.

Notes on this clone: A read error may produce the germline difference seen at one junction end. This rearrangement joins TRBV19 to TRBJ2-7; D possibly corresponds to TRBD1 (6 bases). Germline V gene lookup returns CDR1 LNHDA and CDR2 SQIVND (reference sequence). This CDR3 comprises 13 residues. The CDR3 spells CASSIDRGYEQCF. Written as DNA, the CDR3 is TGTGCCAGTAGTATAGACAGGGGCTACGAGCAGTGCTTC.

The CDR3 DNA reads TGTGCCTGGAGTAAACAGGGGGGCACTGAAGCTTTCTTT. Translating it yields CAWSKQGGTEAFF. The rearrangement links TRBV30 to TRBJ1-1, with TRBD1 matching over 8 bases. CDR3 length equals 13 residues. Germline trimming cut 2 bases from V and 4 bases from J; bases unmatched to any gene: 3. CDR1 and CDR2 (germline): GTSNPN, SVGIG (reference sequence).